This T cell receptor beta chain originates from a study of control samples from healthy donors and cancer patients. This table comes from immunoSEQ multiplex PCR, and its TCRdb copy is limited to in-frame clones, with some not included. This sample has about 160,000 clones; roughly 90% occur once, and the top ten carry 9.5% to 15%. Deletions cut 5 bases from V and 7 bases from J, with 6 bases between. Germline-derived CDR1 and CDR2 are DFQATT and SNEGSKA (reference sequence). There are 10 residues in the CDR3. The receptor comes from a man between 25 and 39 years old in good health. Sequencing was done on a sample of blood. The genes are TRBV20-1 and TRBJ1-5; no clear D gene. CDR3 residues: CSAPRQPQHF. In DNA, the CDR3 is TGCAGTGCTCCCCGCCAGCCCCAGCATTTT.